This TCR beta chain was recorded in a study of patients and donors after allogeneic stem cell transplantation. The germline V and J ends were trimmed by 7 bases and 4 bases, with 16 bases remaining between them. The CDR3 covers 14 residues. TCRdb recomputed calls from the RT-PCR reads with MiXCR, one row per CDR3 protein. The sample contains about 160,000 distinct CDR3 sequences, approximately 30% of which appear only once. The sequencing input was blood, either unsorted or a sorted T cell fraction (not recorded which). The V call is TRBV12-3 or TRBV12-4, the J call TRBJ1-2; TRBD1 is a possible D gene (5 bases). This receptor was taken from a human donor who was either an allogeneic HSCT recipient or a stem cell or donor lymphocyte infusion donor (not recorded which). It is not recorded whose cells these are; they may come from a transplant donor. CDR3 amino acids: CASNPWGRGYGYTF. In DNA, the CDR3 is TGTGCCAGCAACCCTTGGGGAAGGGGCTATGGCTACACCTTC.